This record covers a single TCR beta chain. What it recognizes is unknown. Preparation of the TCRbeta library involved a method that used unique molecular identifiers. TCRdb independently ran MiXCR on the PCR reads; one entry per CDR3 protein. The sample carries about 200,000 distinct CDR3 sequences, approximately 6.8% recorded once. The CDR3 length is 15 residues. Looked up from germline, CDR1 is DFQATT and CDR2 is SNEGSKA (reference sequence). After removal of 5 bases from V and 4 bases from J, the junction contained 7 bases not matched to a gene. The data originate from a study of T-cell reconstitution after alpha-beta-depleted transplantation in children. General study results and limits: Several patients had high TCRbeta diversity at day 60; it came from surviving recipient T cells and thymic progenitors. In patients about two months after transplant, alpha-beta T cells reportedly arose from several hundred expanded graft clones.

The sequence came from a girl less than two years old with combined immunodeficiency, due to receive a stem cell transplant. The material was PBMCs, obtained before TCRalphabeta/CD19-depleted stem cell transplant. J is TRBJ1-4 and V is TRBV20-1, with 10 bases lining up with TRBD1. The CDR3 loop is CSASGTGALNEKLFF. CDR3 DNA: TGCAGTGCTTCCGGGACAGGGGCGCTTAATGAAAAACTGTTTTTT.